The 32 T cell receptor beta chains reported below all come from one sample, sequenced in a study of blood T cell repertoires in COVID-19. The protocol was immunoSEQ multiplex PCR, while the TCRdb copy is restricted to in-frame clones and leaves out a portion. This repertoire shows 120,000 to 150,000 clones, approximately 89% found once; its top ten account for around 1.5%. The sequenced material came from peripheral blood. Receptor source: a human donor in a cohort sampled during active COVID-19.

This clone has only one observation. The V call is TRBV3-1 (or the pseudogene TRBV3-2), the J call TRBJ1-2; TRBD1 matches at 10 bases. This CDR3 spans 14 amino acids. The V and J ends lost 3 bases and 5 bases, in that order; junction bases with no gene match: 3. Germline V lookup: CDR1 LGHDT, CDR2 YNNKEL (reference sequence). The CDR3 bases are TGTGCCAGCAGCCAGGGGGACAGGGGTTATGGCTACACCTTC. Translating gives CASSQGDRGYGYTF.

CDR3: CASSPQQTQYF. CDR3 coding DNA: TGTGCCAGCTCACCACAGCAGACCCAGTACTTC. V and J are TRBV18 and TRBJ2-5, with D uncertain. Between the trimmed V and J ends, which lost 1 base and 6 bases, there was a span of 3 bases. The CDR3 covers 11 residues. CDR1 is KGHSH, CDR2 LQKENI, per germline. The variable domain in full, with the rest retrieved from reference TRBV18 and TRBJ2-5, is NAGVMQNPRHLVRRRGQEARLRCSPMKGHSHVYWYRQLPEEGLKFMVYLQKENIIDESGMPKERFSAEFPKEGPSILRIQQVVRGDSAAYFCASSPQQTQYFGPGTRLLVL.

The J gene is TRBJ2-5, the V gene TRBV2; D is unresolved. The CDR3 has 15 amino acids. V lost 2 bases and J lost 4, with 14 bases in between. Germline lookup yields CDR1 SNHLY and CDR2 FYNNEI. CDR3 in DNA: TGTGCCAGCAGTGAACAACTAAGGATTGGAGAGACCCAGTACTTC. This codes for CASSEQLRIGETQYF.

This clone has a single count. This chain uses TRBV19 with TRBJ2-7, with D tentatively TRBD2 (6 bases). The CDR3 consists of 14 residues. Germline CDR1 reads LNHDA; CDR2 reads SQIVND (reference sequence). Trimming stripped 5 bases from V and 3 bases from J, with 14 bases between. The DNA of the CDR3 is TGTGCCAGTAGTTATCAGGGACTTGACTACGAGCAGTACTTC. Its protein is CASSYQGLDYEQYF.

In DNA, the CDR3 is TGTGCCAGCAGCTTTGACGGGGAGACCCAGTACTTC. Its protein is CASSFDGETQYF. V usage is TRBV11-3 and J usage is TRBJ2-5; no reliable D call. The CDR3 extends over 12 amino acids. V was clipped by 3 bases and J by 5 bases, with 7 bases between them. Germline V gives CDR1 SGHNT, CDR2 YENEEA.

V and J are TRBV2 and TRBJ2-5, with 7 bases that match TRBD1. The V and J ends lost 2 bases and 4 bases, in that order; junction bases with no gene match: 7. The CDR3 spans 15 residues. Germline CDR1 is SNHLY and CDR2 is FYNNEI. CDR3 loop: CASSEWRQGTETQYF. DNA for the CDR3: TGTGCCAGCAGTGAATGGAGACAGGGCACAGAGACCCAGTACTTC.

The CDR3 region has the DNA TGTGCCAGCAGCGGACAACTAGCGGGGGTACAAGAGACCCAGTACTTC. Encoded protein: CASSGQLAGVQETQYF. V usage is TRBV9 and J usage is TRBJ2-5; TRBD2 matches 11 bases. CDR1 and CDR2 from the germline V gene are SGDLS and YYNGEE. The CDR3 is 16 residues long. V dropped 3 bases and J dropped 2; count of bases not matched to a gene: 6.

In this sample, this clone turned up once. The chain combines TRBV6-2 or TRBV6-3 with TRBJ2-3, with 9 nucleotides matching TRBD2. V lost 2 bases, J lost 10 bases, and 10 bases stayed unmatched. This CDR3 spans 15 amino acids. The germline V gene has CDR1 MNHEY and CDR2 SVGEGT. This CDR3 reads CASSYAAGGRPAQYF. DNA of the CDR3: TGTGCCAGCAGTTACGCCGCGGGGGGGCGGCCGGCGCAGTATTTT.

V gene TRBV19 combines with J gene TRBJ1-2; 8 nucleotides align to TRBD1. V lost 10 bases to trimming and J lost 7 bases; unmatched junction nucleotides: 11. This CDR3 comprises 13 residues. Looked up from germline, CDR1 is LNHDA and CDR2 is SQIVND (reference sequence). CDR3 in DNA: TGTGCCACCAACTGGCAGGGGGCGAGTGGCTACACCTTC. This encodes CATNWQGASGYTF.

The genes are TRBV9 and TRBJ1-1; D is possibly TRBD1 (5 bases). The germline V gene encodes CDR1 SGDLS and CDR2 YYNGEE. The CDR3 extends over 15 amino acids. V gave up 0 bases and J gave up 0 bases, with 9 bases separating them. The DNA for the CDR3 is TGTGCCAGCAGCGTAGAAGGAGGGGTGAACACTGAAGCTTTCTTT. It is translated as CASSVEGGVNTEAFF.

The genes are TRBV28 and TRBJ1-3; no clear D gene. The CDR3 is made up of 16 amino acids. Germline V lookup: CDR1 MDHEN, CDR2 SYDVKM. V shed 7 bases and J shed 0 bases, with 16 bases lying between them. The CDR3: CASNPHAGSSGNTIYF. The CDR3 coding sequence is TGTGCCAGCAACCCCCACGCGGGGAGCTCTGGAAACACCATATATTTT.

This sequence joins TRBV24-1 and TRBJ2-1; 15 bases match TRBD2. The CDR3 runs 12 residues. Germline values: CDR1 KGHDR, CDR2 SFDVKD. V gave up 10 bases and J gave up 9 bases; unmatched junction bases: 0. This CDR3 reads CATGLAGGEQFF. The CDR3 region has the DNA TGTGCCACGGGACTAGCGGGGGGTGAGCAGTTCTTC.

V and J are TRBV10-3 and TRBJ1-1; D gene unclear. The length of the CDR3 is 17 residues. With 10 bases removed from V and 0 bases from J, the gap between germline ends came to 24 bases. From germline, CDR1 is ENHRY and CDR2 SYGVKD. CDR3 bases: TGTGCCACCCGGCAGGTCAGCAGTTTATTAATGAACACTGAAGCTTTCTTT. Translation: CATRQVSSLLMNTEAFF.

A remark on this clone: Additional DNA sequences in this sample encode the identical CDR3. The rearrangement joins TRBV5-1 to TRBJ2-7, with D possibly being TRBD1 (6 bases). The CDR3 runs 13 residues. Germline assignment: CDR1 SGHRS and CDR2 YFSETQ. V gave up 1 base and J gave up 1 base, with 6 bases separating them. CDR3 sequence: CASSLTGSYEQYF. DNA of the CDR3: TGCGCCAGCAGCTTGACAGGGTCCTACGAGCAGTACTTC.

This chain connects TRBV5-1 to TRBJ2-1; 7 bases agree with TRBD1. Germline V gene lookup returns CDR1 SGHRS and CDR2 YFSETQ. The CDR3 is made up of 14 amino acids. V lost 7 bases and J lost 1; bases outside the gene matches: 5. The CDR3 loop reads CASQGVASYNEQFF. The CDR3 nucleotides are TGCGCCAGCCAGGGGGTCGCGTCCTACAATGAGCAGTTCTTC.

The chain has TRBV24-1 and TRBJ2-2; 9 bases match TRBD2. CDR3 length equals 16 residues. V dropped 4 bases and J dropped 6; count of bases not matched to a gene: 8. Germline CDR1 reads KGHDR; CDR2 reads SFDVKD. The CDR3 DNA follows: TGTGCCACCAGTGACCGGACTAGCGTACTTCCCGGGGAGCTGTTTTTT. Residues: CATSDRTSVLPGELFF.

The chain couples TRBV9 to TRBJ1-6; D uncertain. CDR1 and CDR2 from the germline V gene are SGDLS and YYNGEE. V was pared by 4 bases and J by 6 bases, with 14 bases between. The CDR3 sequence is 15 residues long. DNA of the CDR3: TGTGCCAGCAGCTCTGGTGGGCAGTTTAATTCACCCCTCCACTTT. It is translated as CASSSGGQFNSPLHF.

The chain is built from TRBV18 and TRBJ1-5, with D unresolved. The CDR3 spans 14 residues. Trimming cost V 3 bases and J 7 bases, with 13 bases left between them. Germline V gene lookup returns CDR1 KGHSH and CDR2 LQKENI. CDR3 protein: CASSPQEGDQPQHF. The CDR3 DNA reads TGTGCCAGCTCACCCCAAGAAGGAGACCAGCCCCAGCATTTT. Full variable domain (remainder filled in from reference TRBV18 and TRBJ1-5): NAGVMQNPRHLVRRRGQEARLRCSPMKGHSHVYWYRQLPEEGLKFMVYLQKENIIDESGMPKERFSAEFPKEGPSILRIQQVVRGDSAAYFCASSPQEGDQPQHFGDGTRLSIL.

The chain couples TRBV5-1 to TRBJ1-1; D not certain. Trimming cost V 6 bases and J 0 bases, with 15 bases left between them. Per the germline V gene, CDR1 is SGHRS and CDR2 is YFSETQ. CDR3 length equals 15 residues. CDR3 nucleotide sequence: TGCGCCAGCACCCGGGAGGGCTCCATGAACACTGAAGCTTTCTTT. Its protein is CASTREGSMNTEAFF.

The chain couples TRBV6-2 or TRBV6-3 to TRBJ2-3; possible D gene TRBD2, 6 bases. The CDR3 length is 14 residues. Per germline, CDR1 MNHEY and CDR2 SVGEGT. The V end was cut by 4 bases, the J end by 6 bases, with 14 bases between. In DNA, the CDR3 is TGTGCCAGCAGTTCGACTAGGAATACGGATACGCAGTATTTT. This gives the protein CASSSTRNTDTQYF.

The chain carries TRBV7-9 and TRBJ2-1; D is unclear. The V gene lost 3 bases and the J gene lost 9 bases, with 27 bases spanning the gap. CDR1 SEHNR and CDR2 FQNEAQ come from the germline V gene (reference sequence). This CDR3 region has 18 residues. CDR3 nucleotide sequence: TGTGCCAGCAGCTTCGGCGCTTTTGGTAGCAGCAATTTCGTTGAGCAGTTCTTC. It is translated as CASSFGAFGSSNFVEQFF.

This clone was counted between two and nine times. V usage is TRBV4-3 and J usage is TRBJ2-2; 7 nucleotides align to TRBD2. This CDR3 region has 16 residues. Trimming cost V 4 bases and J 3 bases; bases outside gene matches: 8. Per germline, CDR1 LGHNA and CDR2 YSLEER. The CDR3 region has the DNA TGCGCCAGCAGCCCTCTCGGGGGGTATGACACCGGGGAGCTGTTTTTT. It is translated as CASSPLGGYDTGELFF.

The chain uses TRBV27 and TRBJ1-6; D is uncertain. Germline V gene data show CDR1 as MNHEY and CDR2 as SMNVEV (reference sequence). The CDR3 sequence is 15 residues long. V was trimmed by 6 bases and J by 0 bases, leaving 9 bases between them. Written as DNA, the CDR3 is TGTGCCAGCAGGTTCCTGAGCTCCTATAATTCACCCCTCCACTTT. Its translation is CASRFLSSYNSPLHF.

The chain employs TRBV23-1 and TRBJ2-5, with D possibly TRBD2 on 6 matching bases. TRBV23-1 is an ORF, and what it does is uncertain. CDR3 length: 11 amino acids. V lost 3 bases and J lost 7, with 6 bases in between. CDR3 sequence: CASSQGGTQYF. The CDR3 DNA reads as TGCGCCAGCAGTCAGGGGGGGACCCAGTACTTC.

The rearrangement joins TRBV3-1 (or the pseudogene TRBV3-2) to TRBJ1-2, with 8 bases aligning to TRBD1. Germline lookup yields CDR1 LGHDT and CDR2 YNNKEL (reference sequence). There are 15 residues in the CDR3. Trimming removed 1 base from V and 2 bases from J; junction bases left unmatched: 3. CDR3 nucleotides: TGTGCCAGCAGCCAAGGGAGGGACAGGAACTATGGCTACACCTTC. The encoded protein is CASSQGRDRNYGYTF.

The chain has TRBV11-2 and TRBJ2-4; a possible D gene is TRBD1 (5 bases). Trimming cost V 2 bases and J 9 bases, with 5 bases left between them. From germline, CDR1 is SGHAT and CDR2 FQNNGV. CDR3 size: 11 residues. DNA of the CDR3: TGTGCCAGCAGCTTACAGGGCATTCAGTACTTC. This sequence encodes CASSLQGIQYF.

This clone has just a few counts. The V and J genes are TRBV7-9 and TRBJ1-1; maybe TRBD1 (5 bases). Germline V lookup: CDR1 SEHNR, CDR2 FQNEAQ (reference sequence). The germline V and J ends were trimmed by 5 bases and 0 bases, with 7 bases remaining between them. The CDR3 contains 13 residues. As DNA, the CDR3 is TGTGCCAGCAGCACACAGGTGAACACTGAAGCTTTCTTT. Translation: CASSTQVNTEAFF.

V usage is TRBV20-1 and J usage is TRBJ2-5; D is unclear. This CDR3 has 11 amino acids. V lost 6 bases and J lost 5, with 10 bases in between. CDR1 is DFQATT and CDR2 is SNEGSKA in the germline V gene (reference sequence). The CDR3 here is CSATQFETQYF. In nucleotides, the CDR3 is TGCAGTGCGACTCAATTTGAGACCCAGTACTTC.

This chain joins TRBV27 and TRBJ2-2, with 8 positions matching TRBD1. CDR3 size: 16 residues. Losses at the gene ends were 3 bases for V and 8 bases for J; bases not matched to a gene: 11. Germline lookup yields CDR1 MNHEY and CDR2 SMNVEV (reference sequence). The CDR3 sequence is CASSLYDRGRGGELFF. CDR3 coding DNA: TGTGCCAGCAGTTTGTACGACAGGGGACGTGGTGGGGAGCTGTTTTTT.

This sequence joins TRBV20-1 and TRBJ2-5; D may be TRBD2 (7 bases). The CDR3 totals 20 residues. Germline loops: CDR1 DFQATT, CDR2 SNEGSKA (reference sequence). V lost 3 bases and J lost 1, with 30 bases in between. The DNA of the CDR3 is TGCAGTGCTAGTCCCCCCCTCGCGGGGGCCACTAAAATTTTCCAAGAGACCCAGTACTTC. Residues: CSASPPLAGATKIFQETQYF.

The rearrangement uses TRBV5-6 and TRBJ2-7, with TRBD1 matching 7 bases. J lost 3 bases, V lost 0 bases, and 6 bases had no gene match. This CDR3 has 15 residues. Germline V lookup: CDR1 SGHDT, CDR2 YYEEEE. In DNA, the CDR3 is TGTGCCAGCAGCTTGGGGACAGGCAACTACTACGAGCAGTACTTC. Residues: CASSLGTGNYYEQYF. Looking up the rest from reference TRBV5-6 and TRBJ2-7 gives the full variable domain: DAGVTQSPTHLIKTRGQQVTLRCSPKSGHDTVSWYQQALGQGPQFIFQYYEEEERQRGNFPDRFSGHQFPNYSSELNVNALLLGDSALYLCASSLGTGNYYEQYFGPGTRLTVT.

The V and J genes are TRBV12-3 or TRBV12-4 and TRBJ1-5; D unclear. The CDR3 extends over 13 amino acids. The V end was cut by 3 bases, the J end by 4 bases, with 7 bases between. CDR3 coding DNA: TGTGCCAGCAGTTTGGCCAGGAATCAGCCCCAGCATTTT. Translating gives CASSLARNQPQHF.